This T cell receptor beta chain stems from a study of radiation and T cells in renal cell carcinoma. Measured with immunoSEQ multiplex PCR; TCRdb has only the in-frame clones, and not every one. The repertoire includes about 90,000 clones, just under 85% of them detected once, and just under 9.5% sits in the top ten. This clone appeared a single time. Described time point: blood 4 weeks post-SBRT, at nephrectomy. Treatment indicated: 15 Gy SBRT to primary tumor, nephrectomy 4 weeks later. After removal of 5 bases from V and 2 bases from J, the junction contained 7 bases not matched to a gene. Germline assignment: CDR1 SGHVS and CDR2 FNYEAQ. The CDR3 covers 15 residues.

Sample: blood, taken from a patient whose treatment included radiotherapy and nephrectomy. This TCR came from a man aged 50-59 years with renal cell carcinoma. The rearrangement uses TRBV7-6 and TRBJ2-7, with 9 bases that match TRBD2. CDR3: CASSRMGLAAYEQYF. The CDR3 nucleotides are TGTGCCAGCAGCCGGATGGGACTAGCAGCCTACGAGCAGTACTTC.